The clone carrying this TCR beta chain was recorded a few times. Its antigen is undetermined. Expressed TCRB transcripts were sequenced because the isolated RNA had all been reverse transcribed beforehand. Libraries were prepared by immunoSEQ multiplex PCR; TCRdb keeps only in-frame clonotypes and omits some of them. The repertoire holds over 200,000 clones, with approximately 10% as singletons. This specimen comes from a study of beta chain features in type 1 diabetes. CDR3 length: 13 amino acids. Trimming cost V 5 bases and J 5 bases; bases outside gene matches: 4. Germline assignment: CDR1 SGHNT and CDR2 YYREEE (reference sequence). Study conclusions and caveats: Researchers report that Type 1 diabetes patients had moderately but significantly shorter TCRB CDR3s across all four CD4+ subsets.

The sample comprised naive CD4+ T cells from blood. This rearrangement joins TRBV5-4 to TRBJ2-5; TRBD2 matches 9 bases. This sequence was found in a young man with type 1 diabetes. Here the CDR3 reads CASSRGGGETQYF. The CDR3 bases are TGTGCCAGCAGTCGCGGGGGGGGTGAGACCCAGTACTTC.